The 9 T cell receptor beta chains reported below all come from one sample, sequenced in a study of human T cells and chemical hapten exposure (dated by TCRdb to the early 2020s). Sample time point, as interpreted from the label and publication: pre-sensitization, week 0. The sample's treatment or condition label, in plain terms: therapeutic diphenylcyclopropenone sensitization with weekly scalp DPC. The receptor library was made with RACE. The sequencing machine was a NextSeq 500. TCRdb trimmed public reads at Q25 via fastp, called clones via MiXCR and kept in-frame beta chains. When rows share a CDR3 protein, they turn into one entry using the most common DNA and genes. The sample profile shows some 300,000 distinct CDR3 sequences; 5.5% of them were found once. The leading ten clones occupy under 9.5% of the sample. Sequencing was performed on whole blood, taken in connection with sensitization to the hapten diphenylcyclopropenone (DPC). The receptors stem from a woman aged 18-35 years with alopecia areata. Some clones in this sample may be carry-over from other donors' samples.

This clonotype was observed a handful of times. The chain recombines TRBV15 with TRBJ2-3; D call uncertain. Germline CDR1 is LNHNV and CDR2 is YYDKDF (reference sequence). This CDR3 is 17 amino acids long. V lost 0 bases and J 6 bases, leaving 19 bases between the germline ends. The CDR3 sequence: CATSRDSLLPPVDTQYF. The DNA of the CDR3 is TGTGCCACCAGCAGAGATTCATTGTTACCCCCGGTGGATACGCAGTATTTT.

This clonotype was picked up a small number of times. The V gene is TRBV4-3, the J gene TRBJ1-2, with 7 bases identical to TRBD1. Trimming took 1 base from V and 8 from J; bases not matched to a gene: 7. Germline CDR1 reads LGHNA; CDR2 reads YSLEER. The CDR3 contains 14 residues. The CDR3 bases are TGCGCCAGCAGCCAAGTAAAGGGGGCGGGAGGCTACACCTTC. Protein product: CASSQVKGAGGYTF.

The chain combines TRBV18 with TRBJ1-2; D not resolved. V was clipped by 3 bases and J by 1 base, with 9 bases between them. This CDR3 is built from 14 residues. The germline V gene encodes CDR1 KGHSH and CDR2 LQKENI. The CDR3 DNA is TGTGCCAGCTCACCGCGGCGAGATAACTATGGCTACACCTTC. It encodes CASSPRRDNYGYTF.

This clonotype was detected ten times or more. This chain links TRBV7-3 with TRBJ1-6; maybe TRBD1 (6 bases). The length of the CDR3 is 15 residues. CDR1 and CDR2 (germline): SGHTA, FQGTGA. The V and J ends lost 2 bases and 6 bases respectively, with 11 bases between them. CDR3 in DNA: TGTGCCAGCAGCTTAGAGGGGGGAGGTAATTCACCCCTCCACTTT. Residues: CASSLEGGGNSPLHF.

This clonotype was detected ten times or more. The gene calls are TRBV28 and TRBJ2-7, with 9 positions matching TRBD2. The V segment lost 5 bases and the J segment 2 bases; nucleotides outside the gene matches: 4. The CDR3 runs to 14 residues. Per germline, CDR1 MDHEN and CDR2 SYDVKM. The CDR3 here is CASSPRTSAYEQYF. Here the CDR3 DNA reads TGTGCCAGCAGTCCCAGGACTAGCGCCTACGAGCAGTACTTC. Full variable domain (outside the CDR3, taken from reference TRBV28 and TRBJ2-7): DVKVTQSSRYLVKRTGEKVFLECVQDMDHENMFWYRQDPGLGLRLIYFSYDVKMKEKGDIPEGYSVSREKKERFSLILESASTNQTSMYLCASSPRTSAYEQYFGPGTRLTVT.

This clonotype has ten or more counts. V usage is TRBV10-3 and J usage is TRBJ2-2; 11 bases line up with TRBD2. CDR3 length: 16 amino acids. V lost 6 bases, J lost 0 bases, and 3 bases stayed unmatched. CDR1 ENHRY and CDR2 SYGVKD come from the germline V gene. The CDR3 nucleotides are TGTGCCATCAGCGGACTAGCGGGCTCGAACACCGGGGAGCTGTTTTTT. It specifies CAISGLAGSNTGELFF.

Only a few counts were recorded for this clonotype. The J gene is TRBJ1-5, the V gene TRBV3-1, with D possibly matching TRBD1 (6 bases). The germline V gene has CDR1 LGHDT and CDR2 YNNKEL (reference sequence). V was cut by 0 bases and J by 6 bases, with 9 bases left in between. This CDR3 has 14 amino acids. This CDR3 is CASSQEQGSQPQHF. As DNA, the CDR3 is TGTGCCAGCAGCCAAGAACAGGGCAGTCAGCCCCAGCATTTT. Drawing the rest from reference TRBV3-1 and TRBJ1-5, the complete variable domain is DTAVSQTPKYLVTQMGNDKSIKCEQNLGHDTMYWYKQDSKKFLKIMFSYNNKELIINETVPNRFSPKSPDKAHLNLHINSLELGDSAVYFCASSQEQGSQPQHFGDGTRLSIL.

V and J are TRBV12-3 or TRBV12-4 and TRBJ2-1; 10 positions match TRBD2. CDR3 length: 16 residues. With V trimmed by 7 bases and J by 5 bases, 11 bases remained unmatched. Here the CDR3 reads CASTPFSGGGDNEQFF. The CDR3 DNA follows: TGTGCCAGCACCCCCTTCAGCGGGGGGGGTGACAATGAGCAGTTCTTC.

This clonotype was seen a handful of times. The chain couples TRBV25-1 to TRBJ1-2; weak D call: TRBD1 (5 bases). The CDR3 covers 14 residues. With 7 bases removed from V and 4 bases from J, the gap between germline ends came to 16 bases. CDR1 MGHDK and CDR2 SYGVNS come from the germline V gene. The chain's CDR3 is CASTAATRGYGYTF. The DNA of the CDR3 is TGTGCCAGCACCGCAGCTACTAGGGGCTATGGCTACACCTTC.